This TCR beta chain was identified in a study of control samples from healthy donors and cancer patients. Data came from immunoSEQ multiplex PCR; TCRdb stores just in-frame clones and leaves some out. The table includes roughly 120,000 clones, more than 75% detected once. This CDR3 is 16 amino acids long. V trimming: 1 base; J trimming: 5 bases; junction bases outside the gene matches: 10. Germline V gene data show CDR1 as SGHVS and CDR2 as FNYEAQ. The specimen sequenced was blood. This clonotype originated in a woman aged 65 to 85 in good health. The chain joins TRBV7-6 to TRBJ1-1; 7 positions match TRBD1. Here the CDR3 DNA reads TGTGCCAGCAGCTTAGTAGAGACAGGGCCTGGGACTGAAGCTTTCTTT. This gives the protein CASSLVETGPGTEAFF.